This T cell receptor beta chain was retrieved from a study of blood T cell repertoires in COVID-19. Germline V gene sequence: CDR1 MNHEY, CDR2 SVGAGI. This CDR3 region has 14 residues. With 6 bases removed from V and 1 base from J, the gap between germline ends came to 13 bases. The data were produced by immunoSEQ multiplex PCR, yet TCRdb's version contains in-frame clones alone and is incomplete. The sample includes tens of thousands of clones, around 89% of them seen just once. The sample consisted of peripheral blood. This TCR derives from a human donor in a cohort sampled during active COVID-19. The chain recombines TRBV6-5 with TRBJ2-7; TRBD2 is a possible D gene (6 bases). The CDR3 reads CASSPGGKSYEQYF. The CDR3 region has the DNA TGTGCCAGCAGCCCCGGGGGAAAGTCCTACGAGCAGTACTTC.